This T cell receptor beta chain was captured in a study of OX40 agonist ivuxolimab in advanced cancers. General notes on the study: Ivuxolimab was an agonistic, fully human IgG2 monoclonal antibody directed against OX40 (CD134), a costimulatory receptor. The dose-escalation cohort was roughly 83% male with a mean age of approximately 60 years, ranging from about 20 to 85. Of the approximately 50 dose-escalation patients, hepatocellular carcinoma was present in about 19, melanoma in approximately 15, renal cell carcinoma in 9 and head and neck cancer in 9. Intravenous ivuxolimab was administered to patients every 2 weeks at six dose levels: 0.01, 0.1, 0.3, 1.5, 3 and 10 mg/kg. Peripheral TCRbeta sequencing was intended to test whether TCR sequence diversity was altered and clonal T-cell expansion was caused by ivuxolimab. Prior anti-PD-1, anti-PD-L1 or anti-CTLA-4 therapy was permitted, and 30% to 45% of dose-escalation patients had received checkpoint inhibitors. The paper covers the monotherapy dose-escalation part of the phase I ivuxolimab trial, which included N = 52 patients. Partial responses occurred in three dose-escalation patients, of whom one had hepatocellular carcinoma and two had cutaneous melanoma.

As concerns this clone: Its antigen specificity is not known. Per-nucleotide qualities are absent, and no much larger clonotype sits a single base away.

What the authors observed across the whole study: After ivuxolimab, more expanded clones were found on average in CD8+ T cells than in CD4+ T cells. Partial responders in the 0.1-3.0 mg/kg groups had among the lowest normalized peripheral clonal expansion, especially among CD8+ T cells. Which antigens the clonally expanded peripheral T cells were specific for was not determined. At doses from 0.1 to 3.0 mg/kg, clonal expansion was seen in both CD4+ and CD8+ blood T cells between baseline and week 6. Low levels of normalized T-cell clonal expansion were also seen in some nonresponding patients.

Patients with a history of autoimmune disease or receiving systemic immunosuppression were excluded from the trial. Peripheral blood for TCR sequencing was drawn from every dose cohort at baseline, at cycle 4 day 1 and at cycle 7 day 1. Samples came from an open-label, multicenter, first-in-human phase I dose-escalation trial of ivuxolimab. Adults with locally advanced or metastatic melanoma, renal cell carcinoma, hepatocellular carcinoma or head and neck squamous cell carcinoma were enrolled in the trial. CD4+ and CD8+ T cells were sorted separately from peripheral blood before TCR sequencing. For sequencing of the TCRbeta CDR3 region, genomic DNA was extracted from the sorted cells. The immunoSEQ Assay was used to sequence the TCRbeta CDR3 regions. TCRdb's version of the immuneACCESS table is confined to in-frame rearrangements and falls short of the full clone set. An unresolved V gene accounts for under half of the shortfall where checked; the remainder is of unknown origin. For this sample the table gives 80,000 to 100,000 clones, of which over 85% were detected only once. The ten most abundant clones make up 0.79% of the sample.

The CDR3 runs 13 residues from the cysteine to the phenylalanine. Of the read, only the CDR3 DNA is kept; its 39 bases are in frame from base 1. The germline V gene (reference sequence) gives CDR1 as MNHEY and CDR2 as SMNVEV. V is trimmed back by 11 bases and J by 9 bases, and the junction contains 15 bases that no gene match accounts for. The rearrangement joined TRBV27 to TRBJ2-7; the central 8 bases match TRBD1. The sample consisted of CD4+ or CD8+ T cells sorted from blood, taken in a trial of the OX40 agonist ivuxolimab. The receptor comes from an adult with an advanced solid tumor such as melanoma, head and neck, liver or kidney cancer. The nucleotide sequence reads TGTGCCTCAGCAGTCGGGCAGGGGGCGGGGCAGTACTTC. This yields the protein CASAVGQGAGQYF.